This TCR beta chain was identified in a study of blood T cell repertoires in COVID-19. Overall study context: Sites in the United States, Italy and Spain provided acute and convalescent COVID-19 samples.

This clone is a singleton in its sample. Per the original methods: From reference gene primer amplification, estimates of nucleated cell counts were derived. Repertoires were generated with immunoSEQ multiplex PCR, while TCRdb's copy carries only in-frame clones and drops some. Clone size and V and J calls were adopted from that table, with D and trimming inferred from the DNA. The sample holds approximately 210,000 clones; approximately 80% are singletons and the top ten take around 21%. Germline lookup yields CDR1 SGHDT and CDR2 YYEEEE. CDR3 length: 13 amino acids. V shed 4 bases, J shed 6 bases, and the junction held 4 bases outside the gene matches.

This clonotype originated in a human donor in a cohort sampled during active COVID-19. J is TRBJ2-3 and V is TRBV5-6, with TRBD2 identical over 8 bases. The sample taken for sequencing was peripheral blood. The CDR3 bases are TGTGCCAGCAGCCGGACTAGCATGGATACGCAGTATTTT. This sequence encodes CASSRTSMDTQYF.